These 24 T cell receptor beta chains were all obtained from the same sample, sequenced in a study of immune cell composition in non-small cell lung cancer. The protocol was immunoSEQ multiplex PCR, while the TCRdb copy is restricted to in-frame clones and leaves out a portion. The data contain almost 4,000 clones, over 70% of them seen just once; the ten biggest clones take up 20% to 25%. What was sequenced was lung tumor tissue. The receptor source for this set is a human donor with non-small cell lung cancer.

This clone was detected once. This CDR3 reads CASSQRGAAKNIQYF. CDR3 nucleotide sequence: TGTGCCAGCAGCCAACGGGGGGCCGCCAAAAACATTCAGTACTTC. The chain joins TRBV4-2 to TRBJ2-4; the D gene is possibly TRBD2 (7 bases). From germline, CDR1 is LGHNA and CDR2 YNFKEQ. The CDR3 extends over 15 amino acids. V was pared by 2 bases and J by 1 base, with 9 bases between.

The CDR3 is CAWIPPGFHTEAFF. In nucleotides, the CDR3 is TGTGCCTGGATCCCCCCGGGTTTCCACACTGAAGCTTTCTTT. This chain links TRBV30 with TRBJ1-1; no clear D. With 4 bases removed from V and 3 bases from J, the gap between germline ends came to 15 bases. The CDR3 extends over 14 amino acids. Germline V gene lookup returns CDR1 GTSNPN and CDR2 SVGIG (reference sequence).

The chain combines TRBV11-3 with TRBJ2-7; perhaps TRBD2 as D (5 bases). Germline values: CDR1 SGHNT, CDR2 YENEEA. This CDR3 has 12 residues. Trimming left V 6 bases short and J 5 bases short, with 11 bases between. CDR3 sequence: CASSYTRDEQYF. In DNA, the CDR3 is TGTGCCAGCAGTTATACGAGGGACGAGCAGTACTTC.

The chain joins TRBV5-1 to TRBJ2-5, with 8 bases fitting TRBD1. Unmatched junction bases numbered 8, after V lost 4 bases and J lost 3 bases. CDR3 size: 15 residues. Germline CDR1 SGHRS, CDR2 YFSETQ. In DNA form, the CDR3 reads TGCGCCAGCAGCAAGCAGGGGGCTTCCGAAGAGACCCAGTACTTC. This gives the protein CASSKQGASEETQYF.

V and J are TRBV4-3 and TRBJ2-1; 11 nucleotides agree with TRBD2. This CDR3 is 16 amino acids long. In germline, CDR1 is LGHNA, CDR2 YSLEER. V trimming: 1 base; J trimming: 10 bases; junction bases outside the gene matches: 9. As DNA, the CDR3 is TGCGCCAGCAGCCAAGGGCAATCTAGCGGGGGGTGGGAGCAGTTCTTC. It codes for CASSQGQSSGGWEQFF.

This clone was observed a handful of times. The rearrangement links TRBV19 to TRBJ1-1; D call uncertain. The length of the CDR3 is 16 residues. The ends were cut back, 3 bases at V and 3 bases at J, with 17 bases in the middle. Per the germline V gene, CDR1 is LNHDA and CDR2 is SQIVND (reference sequence). The CDR3 DNA reads as TGTGCCAGTAGTATTTTGGCGGTGTCCGGGTACACTGAAGCTTTCTTT. This gives the protein CASSILAVSGYTEAFF.

This clone has just a few counts. The rearrangement links TRBV30 to TRBJ1-6; TRBD1 matches at 7 bases. Germline V gives CDR1 GTSNPN, CDR2 SVGIG (reference sequence). After removal of 5 bases from V and 10 bases from J, the junction contained 17 bases not matched to a gene. The CDR3 contains 16 residues. The CDR3 sequence is CAWDPGWGQGDSPLHF. CDR3 nucleotides: TGTGCCTGGGATCCGGGATGGGGGCAGGGGGACTCACCCCTCCACTTT.

The J gene is TRBJ2-1, the V gene TRBV9; a possible D gene is TRBD2 (6 bases). Germline V lookup: CDR1 SGDLS, CDR2 YYNGEE. The ends were cut back, 1 base at V and 10 bases at J, with 18 bases in the middle. The CDR3 loop spans 15 amino acids. CDR3 sequence reads: CASSVKTAVAGEQFF. The CDR3 region has the DNA TGTGCCAGCAGCGTAAAGACGGCGGTCGCGGGGGAGCAGTTCTTC.

CDR3 protein: CSVSGTSSNQPQHF. The CDR3 nucleotides are TGCAGCGTGTCAGGGACCTCTAGCAATCAGCCCCAGCATTTT. V is TRBV29-1 and J is TRBJ1-5; the D gene is possibly TRBD1 (5 bases). This CDR3 has 14 residues. From germline, CDR1 is SQVTM and CDR2 ANQGSEA. V shed 6 bases and J shed 0 bases, with 12 bases lying between them.

CDR3: CASSLATVGGTF. CDR3 nucleotide sequence: TGTGCCAGCAGCTTAGCGACAGTAGGGGGCACCTTC. The chain is built from TRBV7-2 and TRBJ1-2; possible D gene TRBD1, 6 bases. This CDR3 has 12 residues. Germline assignment: CDR1 SGHTA and CDR2 FQGNSA. V lost 0 bases, J lost 13 bases, and 12 bases lay in between.

This clone was seen a handful of times. This chain connects TRBV14 to TRBJ1-3; D call uncertain. CDR3 length: 15 amino acids. V shed 1 base and J shed 0 bases, with 7 bases lying between them. CDR1 SGHDN and CDR2 FVKESK come from the germline V gene. CDR3 bases: TGTGCCAGCAGCCAAGGTGTTTCCTCTGGAAACACCATATATTTT. This sequence encodes CASSQGVSSGNTIYF.

The gene calls are TRBV19 and TRBJ1-1, with a tentative D call TRBD1 (6 bases). Trimming took 5 bases from V and 4 from J, leaving 14 bases between them. The CDR3 spans 14 residues. Germline loops: CDR1 LNHDA, CDR2 SQIVND (reference sequence). The CDR3 spells CASSWTEDGTEAFF. DNA for the CDR3: TGTGCCAGTAGTTGGACAGAGGATGGCACTGAAGCTTTCTTT.

This clone is deemed medium-sized. This sequence joins TRBV7-6 and TRBJ2-3; 13 bases line up with TRBD2. Germline V gene data show CDR1 as SGHVS and CDR2 as FNYEAQ. This CDR3 comprises 16 residues. The V segment lost 5 bases and the J segment 4 bases; nucleotides outside the gene matches: 6. In nucleotides, the CDR3 is TGTGCCAGCAGCACCTGGACTAGCGGGGGCGCAGATACGCAGTATTTT. Amino acids: CASSTWTSGGADTQYF.

The chain is built from TRBV4-2 and TRBJ2-7; D may be TRBD1 (5 bases). V was shortened by 4 bases and J by 3 bases, with 16 bases between the two germline ends. The CDR3 covers 15 residues. Germline CDR1 and CDR2: LGHNA and YNFKEQ. The CDR3 is CASSPSQGVSYEQYF. For the CDR3, the DNA is TGTGCCAGCAGCCCGAGCCAGGGTGTTAGCTACGAGCAGTACTTC.

This clone ranks as medium-sized. The chain joins TRBV27 to TRBJ2-2, with D uncertain. The germline gives CDR1 MNHEY, CDR2 SMNVEV (reference sequence). The CDR3 extends over 12 amino acids. Between the trimmed V and J ends, which lost 1 base and 3 bases, there was a span of 0 bases. This chain's CDR3 is CASSLYTGELFF. CDR3 nucleotide sequence: TGTGCCAGCAGTTTATACACCGGGGAGCTGTTTTTT.

This clone was seen once. This chain uses TRBV4-1 with TRBJ2-1; D gene uncertain. This CDR3 has 15 residues. Between the trimmed V and J ends, which lost 1 base and 6 bases, there was a span of 13 bases. Germline V gene sequence: CDR1 MGHRA, CDR2 YSYEKL. This chain's CDR3 is CASSQGGPYVNEQFF. CDR3 in DNA: TGCGCCAGCAGCCAAGGTGGACCGTATGTCAATGAGCAGTTCTTC.

The rearrangement uses TRBV7-2 and TRBJ2-1, with 8 nucleotides matching TRBD2. Germline V gene data show CDR1 as SGHTA and CDR2 as FQGNSA. V trimming: 3 bases; J trimming: 7 bases; junction bases outside the gene matches: 5. This CDR3 has 14 residues. This chain's CDR3 is CASSFTSGQNEQFF. The CDR3 coding sequence is TGTGCCAGCAGCTTTACTAGCGGTCAGAATGAGCAGTTCTTC.

The V gene is TRBV9, the J gene TRBJ2-2; 7 bases align to TRBD1. CDR1 and CDR2 (germline): SGDLS, YYNGEE. The junction had 5 bases not matched to a gene; V was cut back by 4 bases and J by 8 bases. The CDR3 runs to 13 residues. The CDR3 loop is CASSLRQGGELFF. The CDR3 DNA sequence: TGTGCCAGCAGCTTACGACAGGGTGGGGAGCTGTTTTTT.

V gene TRBV7-9 combines with J gene TRBJ1-3; D may be TRBD1 (6 bases). V lost 2 bases and J lost 9, with 17 bases in between. CDR3 length equals 15 residues. Germline V gene lookup returns CDR1 SEHNR and CDR2 FQNEAQ (reference sequence). DNA of the CDR3: TGTGCCAGCAGCTTATGGCCAGGGGTTAGTGGCACCATATATTTT. It codes for CASSLWPGVSGTIYF.

The chain combines TRBV18 with TRBJ2-1, with 7 positions matching TRBD1. This CDR3 region has 15 residues. Germline V lookup: CDR1 KGHSH, CDR2 LQKENI. The ends lost 8 bases at V and 5 bases at J; junction bases unmatched: 12. The CDR3 protein is CASPTVDGQDNEQFF. The CDR3 DNA is TGTGCCAGCCCAACAGTCGACGGACAGGACAATGAGCAGTTCTTC.

J is TRBJ1-1 and V is TRBV2; 10 bases are a match to TRBD1. The germline V gene encodes CDR1 SNHLY and CDR2 FYNNEI. The length of the CDR3 is 15 residues. V lost 7 bases, J lost 3 bases, and 8 bases stayed unmatched. CDR3 bases: TGTGCCAGCATGGGGACAGGGGCTAAGGACACTGAAGCTTTCTTT. This codes for CASMGTGAKDTEAFF.

The V gene is TRBV7-2, the J gene TRBJ2-7, with 7 bases matching TRBD2. This CDR3 region has 14 residues. With V trimmed by 5 bases and J by 4 bases, 8 bases remained unmatched. Germline CDR1 SGHTA, CDR2 FQGNSA. The CDR3 DNA is TGTGCCAGCAGCCTGGGAGGGGTCGAGTACGAGCAGTACTTC. Its translation is CASSLGGVEYEQYF.

This chain joins TRBV6-6 and TRBJ2-7; D call uncertain. The CDR3 length is 14 residues. The V end lost 5 bases, the J end lost 3 bases, and 14 bases lay between the germline ends. The germline CDR1 and CDR2 sequences are MNHNY and SVGAGI (reference sequence). The CDR3 bases are TGTGCCAGCAGTCCAACTACCAAACACTACGAGCAGTACTTC. Protein: CASSPTTKHYEQYF.

This clone has just one count. This chain joins TRBV7-2 and TRBJ1-2, with D maybe TRBD1 (5 bases). V was pared by 5 bases and J by 4 bases, with 17 bases between. Germline lookup yields CDR1 SGHTA and CDR2 FQGNSA. The CDR3 consists of 15 residues. The CDR3 DNA follows: TGTGCCAGCAGCGCGAGACAGTTGGGGGGCTATGGCTACACCTTC. This codes for CASSARQLGGYGYTF.